This TCR beta chain was sequenced in a study of patients and donors after allogeneic stem cell transplantation (dated by TCRdb to 2018 to 2021). This clonotype was seen at least ten times. The antigen it recognizes is unknown. One base away there is no much larger clone; base qualities are not given. The library was generated by RT-PCR. The sequencing machine was a NextSeq 550. TCRdb passed the public sequencing reads through fastp at Q25 and MiXCR, retaining productive beta sequences. Rows merge per CDR3 protein into single entries with the most common DNA and genes. The sample profile shows about a million distinct CDR3 sequences; around 17% of them were found once. The top ten hold about 6% of the sample. The CDR3 runs 11 residues from the cysteine to the phenylalanine. Only CDR3 DNA remains: 33 bases, in frame from the first base. The germline V gene specifies SQVTM as CDR1 and ANQGSEA as CDR2. V was cut back by 4 bases and J by 10 bases, leaving a gap of 13 bases between them.

The sequence came from a human donor who was either an allogeneic HSCT recipient or a stem cell or donor lymphocyte infusion donor (not recorded which). It is not recorded whose cells these are; they may come from a transplant donor. The sample consisted of blood, either unsorted or a sorted T cell fraction (not recorded which). Recombination joined TRBV29-1 with TRBJ1-1, with the D gene not confidently named. The CDR3 region: CSVGFGPAAFF. The DNA is TGCAGCGTTGGATTCGGGCCGGCAGCTTTCTTT.